These T cell receptor beta chains were read from a single sample in a study of T cells in Graves' hyperthyroidism and ophthalmopathy. Each CDR3 protein is one row after TCRdb ran MiXCR on the multiplex PCR reads. Counted here are 500,000 or so distinct CDR3 sequences, about 15% occurring once; the ten biggest clones make up less than 30%. Input material: blood. The origin of the receptors is a woman in her 30s with Graves' ophthalmopathy. Each CDR3 is given with its conserved first and last residue. The D gene is left open where the match is weak. Size tells how often a clone was seen (once, few, many) or the class of an expanded clone, and some rows leave it out.

>TRBJ2-7|TRBV28|-|-
TGTGCCAGCAGTTTTGGTGAGGGAGGCCCCTACGAGCAGTACTTC
CASSFGEGGPYEQYF
>TRBJ1-2|TRBV4-3|-|many
TGCGCCAGCAGCGAATGGGGCTATGGCTACACCTTC
CASSEWGYGYTF
>TRBJ2-7|TRBV27|-|few
TGTGCCAGCAGTCCTTGGGGGTACTCCTACGAGCAGTACTTC
CASSPWGYSYEQYF
>TRBJ2-7|TRBV10-3|TRBD2|-
TGTGCCACCTCGATAGCGGGGGAGACCTACGAGCAGTACTTC
CATSIAGETYEQYF
>TRBJ2-4|TRBV7-6|-|-
TGTGCCAGCAGCCCGGGGGACGGGACAATTCAGTACTTC
CASSPGDGTIQYF
>TRBJ2-5|TRBV11-2|TRBD1|many
TGTGCCAGCAGCCCAAGGACAGGGCCCCAAGAGACCCAGTACTTC
CASSPRTGPQETQYF
>TRBJ2-3|TRBV6-1|-|few
TGTGCCAGCAGTAAGCGACGGGACCCTTTTAGCACAGGTACGCAGTATTTT
CASSKRRDPFSTGTQYF
>TRBJ1-4|TRBV7-6|TRBD1|-
TGTGCCAGCAGCTTAGCGTTCGGGACAGGCAATGAAAAACTGTTTTTT
CASSLAFGTGNEKLFF
>TRBJ1-2|TRBV4-2|-|few
TGTGCCAGCAGCCAAGAGGAAGGAGTCCAACGATATGGCTACACCTTC
CASSQEEGVQRYGYTF
>TRBJ2-7|TRBV14|TRBD2|-
TGTGCCAGCAGCCAATGGCTAGCGGGAGAGGCCTACGACTACGAGCAGTACTTC
CASSQWLAGEAYDYEQYF
>TRBJ2-7|TRBV30|-|-
TGTGCCTGGACGAGGGGGGCTTACGAGCAGTACTTC
CAWTRGAYEQYF
>TRBJ1-5|TRBV6-1|-|few
TGTGCCAGCAGTAACAGGGAAAATCAGCCCCAGCATTTT
CASSNRENQPQHF
>TRBJ2-5|TRBV7-8|TRBD1|few
TGTGCCAGCAGCTTAGGGACGGACAGGGATGCGGAGACCCAGTACTTC
CASSLGTDRDAETQYF
>TRBJ2-2|TRBV7-2|-|many
TGTGCCAGCAGTCCGGAGGTGAACACCGGGGAGCTGTTTTTT
CASSPEVNTGELFF
>TRBJ2-5|TRBV27|-|-
TGTGCCAGCAGTTTAAAGACGGAGAAAGAGACCCAGTACTTC
CASSLKTEKETQYF
>TRBJ1-2|TRBV5-1|TRBD1|-
TGCGCCAGCAGCTTGGAACAGGGGTTACGTGGCTACACCTTC
CASSLEQGLRGYTF
>TRBJ2-7|TRBV7-2|TRBD2|many
TGTGCCAGCAGCACTAATAGCGGGGAGGTCTACGAGCAGTACTTC
CASSTNSGEVYEQYF
>TRBJ2-5|TRBV18|-|many
TGTGCCAGCTCACAGTTACCGGGGGAGACCCAGTACTTC
CASSQLPGETQYF
>TRBJ2-1|TRBV15|-|few
TGTGCCACCAGCAGAGATCTAGTAATTGAGCAGTTCTTC
CATSRDLVIEQFF
>TRBJ2-4|TRBV9|-|-
TGTGCCAGCAGCCTAAGCCCATCCGGCGGGACAAAAAACATTCAGTACTTC
CASSLSPSGGTKNIQYF
>TRBJ1-1|TRBV20-1|-|few
TGCAGTGCAGACGGGGCAAACCCCGCCACTGAAGCTTTCTTT
CSADGANPATEAFF
>TRBJ2-2|TRBV7-7|-|few
TGTGCTAGCAGCTTAAAAGCAACGGACACCGTGAACACCGGGGAGCTGTTTTTT
CASSLKATDTVNTGELFF
>TRBJ1-5|TRBV20-1|-|few
TGCAGTGCTAGAGACCCGACTTGGGACCCTTGGGGTCAGCCCCAGCATTTT
CSARDPTWDPWGQPQHF
>TRBJ1-2|TRBV24-1|-|many
TGTGCCACCGCCGGGCCTCAGGAGGACGGCTACACCTTC
CATAGPQEDGYTF
>TRBJ2-1|TRBV4-2|-|-
TGTGCCAGCAGCCAAGGTTCCAGGGCCCTTAACAATGAGCAGTTCTTT
CASSQGSRALNNEQFF
>TRBJ2-3|TRBV13|-|few
TGTGCCAGCAGCCCCGGACCCGGGACTTCTAGCACAGATACGCAGTATTTT
CASSPGPGTSSTDTQYF
>TRBJ1-1|TRBV28|-|-
TGTGCCAGCAGTTTAACCTACAACACTGAAGCTTTCTTT
CASSLTYNTEAFF
>TRBJ1-5|TRBV28|-|few
TGTGCCAGCACCGTCCTTAATCAGCCCCAGCATTTT
CASTVLNQPQHF
>TRBJ2-3|TRBV30|-|many
TGTGCCTGGAGTGTAGGTCTAGCTGGGGTCGGAACGCAGTATTTT
CAWSVGLAGVGTQYF
>TRBJ2-1|TRBV20-1|-|many
TGCAGTGCTGACGGGTCCTACAATGAGCAGTTCTTC
CSADGSYNEQFF
>TRBJ1-2|TRBV6-1|-|few
TGTGCCAGCAGTTTACACTCCCCCGGTCGCCAGTTGGTGTATGGCTACACCTTC
CASSLHSPGRQLVYGYTF
>TRBJ2-5|TRBV12-3/TRBV12-4|-|many
TGTGCCAGCAGTTTACGTGTAGGGATTGAGACCCAGTACTTC
CASSLRVGIETQYF
>TRBJ2-6|TRBV7-9|-|-
TGTGCCAGCAGCGAACAGGTCTCTGGGGCCAACGTCCTGACTTTC
CASSEQVSGANVLTF
>TRBJ2-1|TRBV6-2/TRBV6-3|TRBD2|few
TGTGCCAGCAGTTATTTTGGCGGGAGCTCCTACAATGAGCAGTTCTTC
CASSYFGGSSYNEQFF
>TRBJ1-5|TRBV20-1|TRBD1|many
TGCAGTGCCCTACAAACATCGACAGGGACGGATCAGCCCCAGCATTTT
CSALQTSTGTDQPQHF
>TRBJ2-1|TRBV6-1|TRBD2|few
TGTGCCAGCAGTGGAGACCTAATAGCGGGAGTGAGAAATGAGCAGTTCTTC
CASSGDLIAGVRNEQFF
>TRBJ2-1|TRBV18|TRBD2|many
TGTGCCAGCTCACCACCTGCTAGCGGGAGTTCGTACAATGAGCAGTTCTTC
CASSPPASGSSYNEQFF
>TRBJ2-5|TRBV20-1|-|few
TGCAGTGCTAGATCCGGGAGCGGACAAGAGACCCAGTACTTC
CSARSGSGQETQYF
>TRBJ2-1|TRBV14|-|many
TGTGCCAGCAGCCCATCCGTCCTTGAGCAGTTCTTC
CASSPSVLEQFF
>TRBJ2-3|TRBV20-1|-|many
TGCAGTGCCACAGCGGAGTACACAGATACGCAGTATTTT
CSATAEYTDTQYF
>TRBJ2-5|TRBV28|TRBD2|many
TGTGCCAGCAGGCTCCCTCGACTAGCGGGACTCAAAGAGACCCAGTACTTC
CASRLPRLAGLKETQYF
>TRBJ1-1|TRBV30|-|many
TGTGCCTGGATATATGGAGGGAGGAACACTGAAGCTTTCTTT
CAWIYGGRNTEAFF
>TRBJ2-5|TRBV5-6|-|once
TGTGCCAGCAGCTTGGAGTACGAAGAGACCCAGTACTTC
CASSLEYEETQYF
>TRBJ2-7|TRBV5-5|-|many
TGTGCCAGCAGCTCAATGAGGTGGCAGGGGAGCTACGAGCAGTACTTC
CASSSMRWQGSYEQYF
>TRBJ1-1|TRBV18|TRBD1|few
TGTGCCAGCTCACTGAATAACAGGGGGCGAGGGAACACTGAAGCTTTCTTT
CASSLNNRGRGNTEAFF
>TRBJ2-6|TRBV18|-|-
TGTGCCAGCTCGCGGGCCCGTACCCCCTCTGGGGCCAACGTCCTGACTTTC
CASSRARTPSGANVLTF
>TRBJ2-3|TRBV4-2|-|many
TGTGCCAGCAGCCAAGAAGTTACAGCCGGGACTCATTACAGCACAGATACGCAGTATTTT
CASSQEVTAGTHYSTDTQYF